Listed here are 29 T cell receptor beta chains from one sample, sequenced in a study of blood T cell repertoires in COVID-19. The assay was immunoSEQ multiplex PCR, and TCRdb's table has in-frame clones only and misses some. The sample lists about 240,000 clones; roughly 80% were seen once. The specimen was peripheral blood. These receptors all stem from a woman aged 70-85 years with acute or convalescent COVID-19.

The rearrangement links TRBV27 to TRBJ2-1; 10 bases fit TRBD2. Germline V gene sequence: CDR1 MNHEY, CDR2 SMNVEV (reference sequence). V lost 6 bases to trimming and J lost 10 bases; unmatched junction nucleotides: 3. This CDR3 comprises 12 residues. Here the CDR3 reads CASSPLAGEQFF. CDR3 in DNA: TGTGCCAGCAGCCCACTAGCGGGGGAGCAGTTCTTC.

V and J are TRBV30 and TRBJ1-4; 9 bases match TRBD1. Trimming took 3 bases from V and 5 from J; bases not matched to a gene: 4. The germline V gene encodes CDR1 GTSNPN and CDR2 SVGIG (reference sequence). This CDR3 has 14 residues. Here the CDR3 reads CAWSSGTGNEKLFF. The CDR3 DNA reads TGTGCCTGGAGCTCCGGGACAGGGAATGAAAAACTGTTTTTT.

CDR3 loop: CASSPEGRFSGNTIYF. The CDR3 nucleotides read TGTGCCAGTAGCCCGGAGGGCCGCTTCTCTGGAAACACCATATATTTT. The chain uses TRBV19 and TRBJ1-3; no clear D gene. CDR3 size: 16 residues. CDR1 LNHDA and CDR2 SQIVND come from the germline V gene (reference sequence). V shed 6 bases and J shed 0 bases, with 15 bases lying between them.

The DNA for the CDR3 is TGTGCCAGCAGTGAATCGGCCAGGGAAAAGCAGTACTTC. Translated, it gives CASSESAREKQYF. The genes are TRBV6-1 and TRBJ2-7, with TRBD1 as a possible D gene (5 bases). V lost 2 bases to trimming and J lost 8 bases, with 13 bases between them. The CDR3 extends over 13 amino acids. CDR1 MNHNS and CDR2 SASEGT come from the germline V gene.

The rearrangement joins TRBV25-1 to TRBJ1-6; no clear D. From germline, CDR1 is MGHDK and CDR2 SYGVNS. The CDR3 consists of 13 residues. V was clipped by 2 bases and J by 12 bases, with 11 bases between them. This CDR3 reads CASSEGSRGPLHF. CDR3 bases: TGTGCCAGCAGTGAAGGGAGCCGAGGACCCCTCCACTTT. Combining the CDR3 with reference TRBV25-1 and TRBJ1-6 gives the whole variable domain EADIYQTPRYLVIGTGKKITLECSQTMGHDKMYWYQQDPGMELHLIHYSYGVNSTEKGDLSSESTVSRIRTEHFPLTLESARPSHTSQYLCASSEGSRGPLHFGNGTRLTVT.

The J gene is TRBJ1-2, the V gene TRBV5-1, with 9 bases aligning to TRBD1. The CDR3 is made up of 16 amino acids. CDR1 is SGHRS and CDR2 is YFSETQ in the germline V gene. V shed 3 bases, J shed 4 bases, and the junction held 10 bases outside the gene matches. CDR3 bases: TGCGCCAGCAGCTCCCTTCGACAGGGGGTTTCCTATGGCTACACCTTC. As protein: CASSSLRQGVSYGYTF.

The chain carries TRBV18 and TRBJ1-5; the match to TRBD1 covers 7 bases. J lost 4 bases, V lost 2 bases, and 8 bases had no gene match. The CDR3 extends over 16 amino acids. CDR1 and CDR2 from the germline V gene are KGHSH and LQKENI. The CDR3 region is CASSPRAGQMNQPQHF. CDR3 DNA sequence: TGTGCCAGCTCACCAAGGGCGGGACAGATGAATCAGCCCCAGCATTTT.

V and J are TRBV5-4 and TRBJ2-7; TRBD1 agrees at 10 bases. The CDR3 runs 14 residues. The germline V gene encodes CDR1 SGHNT and CDR2 YYREEE (reference sequence). The junction had 6 bases not matched to a gene; V was cut back by 4 bases and J by 5 bases. The DNA of the CDR3 is TGTGCCAGCAGCGGACGGGACAGGGGAAACGAGCAGTACTTC. Protein: CASSGRDRGNEQYF.

The V gene is TRBV6-5, the J gene TRBJ1-2, with D unclear. The CDR3 contains 15 residues. CDR1 MNHEY and CDR2 SVGAGI come from the germline V gene. V dropped 0 bases and J dropped 0 bases, with 8 bases sitting between them. Here the CDR3 reads CASSYSGSTNYGYTF. CDR3 DNA: TGTGCCAGCAGTTACTCTGGGAGCACTAACTATGGCTACACCTTC.

The V gene is TRBV6-5, the J gene TRBJ2-3, with D perhaps matching TRBD1 (5 bases). The CDR3 sequence is 14 residues long. Germline CDR1 and CDR2: MNHEY and SVGAGI. Trimming took off 4 bases at V and 2 bases at J, with 10 bases between the two ends. CDR3 protein: CASSLQVNTDTQYF. CDR3 sequence (DNA): TGTGCCAGCAGTTTACAGGTTAACACAGATACGCAGTATTTT.

The gene calls are TRBV11-2 and TRBJ2-2; TRBD2 matches 8 bases. The CDR3 consists of 15 residues. CDR1 and CDR2 (germline): SGHAT, FQNNGV. V was pared by 1 base and J by 5 bases, with 3 bases of the junction left unmatched. CDR3 sequence (DNA): TGTGCCAGCAGCTTAGGGCCGGGGGGGACCGGGGAGCTGTTTTTT. This codes for CASSLGPGGTGELFF.

The chain carries TRBV19 and TRBJ1-5; TRBD1 matches at 9 bases. Germline assignment: CDR1 LNHDA and CDR2 SQIVND (reference sequence). V lost 2 bases to trimming and J lost 5 bases; unmatched junction nucleotides: 10. The CDR3 is 17 amino acids. The CDR3 region has the DNA TGTGCCAGTAGTATAAGGGCCGGACAGGGGCTCGATCAGCCCCAGCATTTT. Its translation: CASSIRAGQGLDQPQHF.

The rearrangement uses TRBV29-1 and TRBJ1-2; 9 bases map to TRBD1. Germline CDR1 SQVTM, CDR2 ANQGSEA. J lost 7 bases, V lost 6 bases, and 3 bases had no gene match. The CDR3 contains 11 residues. The CDR3 nucleotides are TGCAGCGTGGGACAGGGAGGTGGCTACACCTTC. This gives the protein CSVGQGGGYTF. Full variable domain (missing parts from reference TRBV29-1 and TRBJ1-2): SAVISQKPSRDICQRGTSLTIQCQVDSQVTMMFWYRQQPGQSLTLIATANQGSEATYESGFVIDKFPISRPNLTFSTLTVSNMSPEDSSIYLCSVGQGGGYTFGSGTRLTVV.

The chain couples TRBV6-4 to TRBJ2-7; 8 nucleotides align to TRBD1. Germline loops: CDR1 MRHNA, CDR2 SNTAGT. Germline trimming cut 6 bases from V and 4 bases from J; bases unmatched to any gene: 11. The CDR3 has 15 residues. Here the CDR3 DNA reads TGTGCCAGCAGCGTCTCGAGTGGACAGGGTTACGAGCAGTACTTC. Protein product: CASSVSSGQGYEQYF.

The chain links TRBV18 to TRBJ2-2; 8 bases align to TRBD1. The ends lost 5 bases at V and 1 base at J; junction bases unmatched: 3. Germline V gene sequence: CDR1 KGHSH, CDR2 LQKENI. This CDR3 spans 15 amino acids. The chain's CDR3 is CASSSTGVNTGELFF. CDR3 in DNA: TGTGCCAGCTCATCGACAGGGGTGAACACCGGGGAGCTGTTTTTT. Looking up the rest from reference TRBV18 and TRBJ2-2 gives the full variable domain: NAGVMQNPRHLVRRRGQEARLRCSPMKGHSHVYWYRQLPEEGLKFMVYLQKENIIDESGMPKERFSAEFPKEGPSILRIQQVVRGDSAAYFCASSSTGVNTGELFFGEGSRLTVL.

V gene TRBV27 combines with J gene TRBJ2-1, with TRBD2 identical over 9 bases. The CDR3 extends over 16 amino acids. The J segment lost 4 bases and the V segment lost 4 bases, leaving 8 bases of the junction unmatched. The germline CDR1 and CDR2 sequences are MNHEY and SMNVEV (reference sequence). In DNA, the CDR3 is TGTGCCAGCAGTTCCCCGCGGGGGGGCCGTTACAATGAGCAGTTCTTC. Translated, it gives CASSSPRGGRYNEQFF.

V gene TRBV18 combines with J gene TRBJ2-6; TRBD1 is a possible D gene (8 bases). The germline V gene encodes CDR1 KGHSH and CDR2 LQKENI. The ends were cut back, 5 bases at V and 2 bases at J, with 16 bases in the middle. The CDR3 consists of 17 residues. CDR3 sequence: CASSTNRGGAGANVLTF. In DNA form, the CDR3 reads TGTGCCAGCTCAACTAACAGGGGGGGCGCTGGGGCCAACGTCCTGACTTTC. Full variable domain (missing parts from reference TRBV18 and TRBJ2-6): NAGVMQNPRHLVRRRGQEARLRCSPMKGHSHVYWYRQLPEEGLKFMVYLQKENIIDESGMPKERFSAEFPKEGPSILRIQQVVRGDSAAYFCASSTNRGGAGANVLTFGAGSRLTVL.

The rearrangement links TRBV5-1 to TRBJ1-4, with TRBD1 matching over 12 bases. The CDR3 covers 17 residues. Germline V gives CDR1 SGHRS, CDR2 YFSETQ. V lost 4 bases, J lost 3 bases, and 7 bases stayed unmatched. The CDR3 DNA follows: TGCGCCAGCAGCGTTGGGACAGGGGGCGCGGCTAATGAAAAACTGTTTTTT. Encoded protein: CASSVGTGGAANEKLFF.

CDR3 residues: CASSYPGRTEAFF. In DNA, the CDR3 is TGTGCCAGCAGTTACCCAGGGAGGACTGAAGCTTTCTTT. This chain uses TRBV6-5 with TRBJ1-1; D is possibly TRBD1 (5 bases). Trimming shortened V by 2 bases and J by 5 bases, and 9 bases separated the two germline ends. The CDR3 loop spans 13 amino acids. Germline CDR1 is MNHEY and CDR2 is SVGAGI.

The rearrangement links TRBV27 to TRBJ2-2; the match to TRBD2 covers 7 bases. V lost 7 bases, J lost 4 bases, and 12 bases stayed unmatched. CDR3 length: 16 residues. Germline lookup yields CDR1 MNHEY and CDR2 SMNVEV (reference sequence). The DNA of the CDR3 is TGTGCCAGCACCCTTAAGGCTAGCGGAATCACCGGGGAGCTGTTTTTT. The encoded protein is CASTLKASGITGELFF.

This clone has a handful of counts. This chain links TRBV3-1 (or the pseudogene TRBV3-2) with TRBJ2-3; D is possibly TRBD1 (5 bases). Trimming removed 0 bases from V and 3 bases from J, with 22 bases in between. The CDR3 totals 19 residues. The germline V gene encodes CDR1 LGHDT and CDR2 YNNKEL (reference sequence). The CDR3 DNA is TGTGCCAGCAGCCAAGATCGCCCCCGTTTCCAAGCAGGGACAGATACGCAGTATTTT. Translating it yields CASSQDRPRFQAGTDTQYF.

The chain has TRBV7-9 and TRBJ2-3, with 7 nucleotides matching TRBD1. V gave up 5 bases and J gave up 1 base; unmatched junction bases: 3. This CDR3 is built from 14 residues. Germline V gene lookup returns CDR1 SEHNR and CDR2 FQNEAQ (reference sequence). This CDR3 is CASSPGTGTDTQYF. The CDR3 DNA follows: TGTGCCAGCAGCCCCGGGACAGGCACAGATACGCAGTATTTT.

V gene TRBV15 combines with J gene TRBJ1-1; D is uncertain. V was cut by 0 bases and J by 8 bases, with 10 bases left in between. The V gene's germline CDR1 is LNHNV and CDR2 YYDKDF (reference sequence). This CDR3 has 13 amino acids. The CDR3 is CATSRDLGWEAFF. In DNA, the CDR3 is TGTGCCACCAGCAGAGATCTTGGCTGGGAAGCTTTCTTT.

The chain links TRBV5-1 to TRBJ2-5; TRBD1 agrees at 12 bases. The CDR3 runs to 15 residues. V lost 4 bases to trimming and J lost 4 bases; unmatched junction nucleotides: 5. Germline V lookup: CDR1 SGHRS, CDR2 YFSETQ. As DNA, the CDR3 is TGCGCCAGCAGCACTGGGGACAGGGGGCGAGAGACCCAGTACTTC. Amino acid sequence: CASSTGDRGRETQYF.

The CDR3 loop reads CASSARYEEYF. CDR3 coding DNA: TGTGCCAGCAGTGCACGGTACGAAGAGTACTTC. The chain carries TRBV28 and TRBJ2-7; no definite D call. The CDR3 consists of 11 residues. Trimming took off 5 bases at V and 11 bases at J, with 13 bases between the two ends. Germline V gene sequence: CDR1 MDHEN, CDR2 SYDVKM.

On this clone itself: Relative to the germline gene, one junction end is altered; a read error may explain this. This chain uses TRBV5-1 with TRBJ1-2, with D perhaps TRBD1 (6 bases). The CDR3 consists of 15 residues. CDR1 is SGHRS, CDR2 YFSETQ, per germline. The CDR3 DNA sequence: TGCGCCAGCACCTTGGGGGCAGGGATCAACTATGGCTACACCTTC. Amino acids: CASTLGAGINYGYTF.

The chain joins TRBV7-8 to TRBJ2-3, with 11 nucleotides matching TRBD2. The V gene end was trimmed by 0 bases and the J gene end by 0 bases; junction bases not matched to a gene: 11. CDR1 and CDR2 from the germline V gene are SGHVS and FQNEAQ. This CDR3 spans 20 amino acids. CDR3 sequence (DNA): TGTGCCAGCAGCTTAGCGGAAGGACTACTAGCGGGGGTTAGCACAGATACGCAGTATTTT. This gives the protein CASSLAEGLLAGVSTDTQYF.

The chain carries TRBV6-2 or TRBV6-3 and TRBJ2-1; D unclear. V shed 6 bases and J shed 6 bases, with 9 bases lying between them. CDR3 size: 12 residues. CDR1 and CDR2 (germline): MNHEY, SVGEGT. The CDR3 reads CASSDPGNEQFF. The CDR3 bases are TGTGCCAGCAGCGACCCGGGCAATGAGCAGTTCTTC.

This clone was picked up many times. The chain couples TRBV13 to TRBJ2-7; a possible D gene is TRBD1 (5 bases). V gave up 2 bases and J gave up 2 bases, with 10 bases separating them. Germline CDR1 is PRHDT and CDR2 is FYEKMQ (reference sequence). This CDR3 has 14 residues. The CDR3 reads CASSLTQGPYEQYF. In nucleotides, the CDR3 is TGTGCCAGCAGCTTAACCCAGGGCCCCTACGAGCAGTACTTC.